This is a list of T cell receptor beta chains from one sample in a study of PD-1 blockade in classical Hodgkin lymphoma. Produced via immunoSEQ multiplex PCR; TCRdb's table is partial and in-frame only. The repertoire has about 5,600 clones, 82% of them found once; the top ten carry over 9%. The sequenced sample was CD8+ T cells from blood, obtained at baseline. These receptors originate from a human donor with classical Hodgkin lymphoma. CDR3s include the opening cysteine and the closing phenylalanine or tryptophan. The D gene is left open where the match is weak. Expanded clones get a size class; other rows say once, few or many, or leave the size out.

TRBJ2-1,-,TRBV6-5,-,TGTGCCAGCAGTTACACCCACTACAATGAGCAGTTCTTC,CASSYTHYNEQFF
TRBJ2-1,-,TRBV19,-,TGTGCCAGTAGTACGGGACTTCCCCGCAGGTTCTTC,CASSTGLPRRFF
TRBJ2-5,-,TRBV11-1,-,TGTGCCAGCAGCTTTAGGGGGGACGACAGGGAGACCCAGTACTTC,CASSFRGDDRETQYF
TRBJ2-3,once,TRBV4-3,TRBD1,TGCGCCAGCAGTCCTGACAGGGACCGTACAGATACGCAGTATTTT,CASSPDRDRTDTQYF
TRBJ2-7,-,TRBV6-5,-,TGTGCCAGCAGTTACTTTCCCGAGCAGTACTTC,CASSYFPEQYF
TRBJ1-1,-,TRBV7-9,-,TGTGCCAGCAGCCGGACCGTCCAGAACACTGAAGCTTTCTTT,CASSRTVQNTEAFF
TRBJ1-6,-,TRBV4-3,TRBD1,TGCGCCAGCAGCCAAGATCACGAAACAGGGGACCGTAATTCACCCCTCCACTTT,CASSQDHETGDRNSPLHF
TRBJ2-1,-,TRBV19,-,TGTGCCAGTAGTATGGAGGGGGCCTATGAGCAGTTCTTC,CASSMEGAYEQFF
TRBJ1-5,-,TRBV7-9,-,TGTGCCAGCAGCTTTGAAGGGAATCAGCCCCAGCATTTT,CASSFEGNQPQHF
TRBJ2-1,-,TRBV19,-,TGTGCCTGCTCTTGGACAGCCTACAATGAGCAGTTCTTC,CACSWTAYNEQFF
TRBJ2-2,-,TRBV10-3,-,TGTGCCATCAGCCACGTAGAGGGGGTTTGGACCGGGGAGCTGTTTTTT,CAISHVEGVWTGELFF
TRBJ2-2,-,TRBV11-2,TRBD2,TGTGCTTCGGGGGGCACCGGGGAGCTGTTTTTT,CASGGTGELFF
TRBJ1-5,-,TRBV4-1,TRBD1,TGCGCCAGCAGCCAAGTAGACAGGGGGAATCAGCCCCAGCATTTT,CASSQVDRGNQPQHF
TRBJ2-3,-,TRBV10-3,-,TGTGCCATCAGTGAGTCGGCAGGGACTAGCACAGATACGCAGTATTTT,CAISESAGTSTDTQYF
TRBJ1-3,-,TRBV4-3,-,TGCGCCAGCAGCCAGTGGTCCTCTGGAAACACCATATATTTT,CASSQWSSGNTIYF
TRBJ2-1,once,TRBV7-9,-,TGTGCCAGCAGCTGGTTCAAGGTGGATGAGCAGTTCTTC,CASSWFKVDEQFF
TRBJ2-1,-,TRBV9,TRBD2,TGTGCCAGCAGCGTAGAAGCGGGGATTAACAATGAGCAGTTCTTC,CASSVEAGINNEQFF
TRBJ2-7,-,TRBV5-4,TRBD2,TGTGCCAGCAGCTCCGGGGGGTTCGACGAGCAGTACTTC,CASSSGGFDEQYF
TRBJ2-7,once,TRBV6-1,-,TGTGCCAGCAGATCCACAGGGAGCTACGAGCAGTACTTC,CASRSTGSYEQYF
TRBJ2-7,-,TRBV5-5,-,TGTGCCAGCAGCCCCCCTCCGGACAGATTCTACGAGCAGTACTTC,CASSPPPDRFYEQYF
TRBJ1-4,-,TRBV7-6,-,TGTGCCAGCAGCTTACCGGGACCCCAACTTGAAAAACTGTTTTTT,CASSLPGPQLEKLFF
TRBJ1-1,-,TRBV5-6,-,TGTGCCAGCAGCTTAGGAGGGCGAGGAACTGAAGCTTTCTTT,CASSLGGRGTEAFF